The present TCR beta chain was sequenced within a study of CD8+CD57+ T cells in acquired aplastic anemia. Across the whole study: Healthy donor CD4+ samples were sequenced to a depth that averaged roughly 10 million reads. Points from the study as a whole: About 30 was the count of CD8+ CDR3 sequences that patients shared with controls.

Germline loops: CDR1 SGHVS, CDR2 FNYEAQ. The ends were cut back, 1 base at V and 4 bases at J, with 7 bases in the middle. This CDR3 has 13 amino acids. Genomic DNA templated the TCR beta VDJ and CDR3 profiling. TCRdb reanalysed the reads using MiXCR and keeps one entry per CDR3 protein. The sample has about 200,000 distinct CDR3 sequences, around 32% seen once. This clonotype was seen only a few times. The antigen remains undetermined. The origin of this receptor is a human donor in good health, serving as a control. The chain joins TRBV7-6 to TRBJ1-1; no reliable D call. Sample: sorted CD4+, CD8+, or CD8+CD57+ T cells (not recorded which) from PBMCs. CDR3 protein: CASSLGQSTEAFF. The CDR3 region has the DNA TGTGCCAGCAGCTTAGGACAAAGCACTGAAGCTTTCTTT. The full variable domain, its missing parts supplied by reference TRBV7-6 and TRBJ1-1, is GAGVSQSPRYKVTKRGQDVALRCDPISGHVSLYWYRQALGQGPEFLTYFNYEAQQDKSGLPNDRFSAERPEGSISTLTIQRTEQRDSAMYRCASSLGQSTEAFFGQGTRLTVV.